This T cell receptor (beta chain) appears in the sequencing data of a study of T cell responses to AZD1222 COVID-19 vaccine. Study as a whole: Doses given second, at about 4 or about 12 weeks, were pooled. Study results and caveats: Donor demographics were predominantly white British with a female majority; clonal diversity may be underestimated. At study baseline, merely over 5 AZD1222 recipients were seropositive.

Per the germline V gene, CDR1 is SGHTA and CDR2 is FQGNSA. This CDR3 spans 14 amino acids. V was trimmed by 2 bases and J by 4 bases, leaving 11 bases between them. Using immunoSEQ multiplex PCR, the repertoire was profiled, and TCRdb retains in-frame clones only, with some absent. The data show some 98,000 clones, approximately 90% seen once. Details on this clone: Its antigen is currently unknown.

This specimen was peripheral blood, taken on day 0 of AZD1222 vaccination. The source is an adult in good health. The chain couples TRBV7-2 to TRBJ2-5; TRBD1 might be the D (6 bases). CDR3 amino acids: CASSLWNRVETQYF. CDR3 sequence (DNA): TGTGCCAGCAGCTTATGGAACAGGGTAGAGACCCAGTACTTC.